Presented here are 8 T cell receptor beta chains from one specimen sequenced in a study of radiotherapy plus CTLA-4 blockade in lung cancer. Repertoires were generated with immunoSEQ multiplex PCR, while TCRdb's copy carries only in-frame clones and drops some. This table holds tens of thousands of clones, over 60% found once. This material consisted of peripheral blood, taken from a patient treated with radiotherapy plus ipilimumab. The receptors shown here come from a human donor with non-small cell lung cancer who had stable disease on radiotherapy plus ipilimumab.

This clone was observed many times. The chain links TRBV4-1 to TRBJ1-2; TRBD1 matches at 9 bases. Germline V gene sequence: CDR1 MGHRA, CDR2 YSYEKL. CDR3 length equals 17 residues. V dropped 4 bases and J dropped 2; count of bases not matched to a gene: 11. CDR3 residues: CASSPGPGQGMNYGYTF. DNA of the CDR3: TGCGCCAGCAGCCCTGGGCCCGGACAGGGGATGAACTATGGCTACACCTTC.

The chain recombines TRBV5-1 with TRBJ2-1; 8 nucleotides line up with TRBD1. V lost 3 bases to trimming and J lost 9 bases; unmatched junction nucleotides: 8. CDR1 and CDR2 from the germline V gene are SGHRS and YFSETQ. The CDR3 runs to 14 residues. The CDR3 DNA reads TGCGCCAGCAGCTCCCTGGACAGGGTGGTTGAGCAGTTCTTC. Its protein is CASSSLDRVVEQFF. The variable domain in full, completed from reference TRBV5-1 and TRBJ2-1, reads KAGVTQTPRYLIKTRGQQVTLSCSPISGHRSVSWYQQTPGQGLQFLFEYFSETQRNKGNFPGRFSGRQFSNSRSEMNVSTLELGDSALYLCASSSLDRVVEQFFGPGTRLTVL.

This clone was seen only a few times. V is TRBV6-1 and J is TRBJ2-1; D is perhaps TRBD2 (6 bases). V was cut by 4 bases and J by 4 bases, with 11 bases left in between. Per germline, CDR1 MNHNS and CDR2 SASEGT. The CDR3 length is 14 residues. CDR3 coding DNA: TGTGCCAGCAGTGGTGGGGGGATATACAATGAGCAGTTCTTC. Translating it yields CASSGGGIYNEQFF.

The chain has TRBV15 and TRBJ2-5; D uncertain. The length of the CDR3 is 14 residues. Trimming took 0 bases from V and 2 from J, leaving 7 bases between them. Per germline, CDR1 LNHNV and CDR2 YYDKDF (reference sequence). The CDR3 spells CATSRDPGQETQYF. The CDR3 coding sequence is TGTGCCACCAGCAGAGATCCAGGACAAGAGACCCAGTACTTC. Based on the CDR3 plus reference TRBV15 and TRBJ2-5, the full variable domain is DAMVIQNPRYQVTQFGKPVTLSCSQTLNHNVMYWYQQKSSQAPKLLFHYYDKDFNNEADTPDNFQSRRPNTSFCFLDIRSPGLGDTAMYLCATSRDPGQETQYFGPGTRLLVL.

The chain links TRBV9 to TRBJ1-1; tentatively, D is TRBD1 (5 bases). The germline CDR1 and CDR2 sequences are SGDLS and YYNGEE. V was pared by 0 bases and J by 3 bases, with 9 bases between. The CDR3 is 14 residues long. The CDR3: CASSVVGGDTEAFF. The CDR3 DNA is TGTGCCAGCAGCGTAGTGGGAGGGGACACTGAAGCTTTCTTT.

Judged by abundance, this clone is medium-sized. The genes are TRBV7-8 and TRBJ1-2; D may be TRBD1 (5 bases). Looked up from germline, CDR1 is SGHVS and CDR2 is FQNEAQ. The CDR3 spans 18 residues. The V end lost 1 base, the J end lost 0 bases, and 18 bases lay between the germline ends. The CDR3 nucleotides are TGTGCCAGCAGCTTAGTGCTGACAGTCACTTCTCCTAACTATGGCTACACCTTC. It specifies CASSLVLTVTSPNYGYTF.

V is TRBV2 and J is TRBJ2-5; tentatively, D is TRBD2 (5 bases). CDR1 is SNHLY, CDR2 FYNNEI, per germline. V dropped 4 bases and J dropped 5 bases, with 14 bases sitting between them. The CDR3 totals 14 residues. CDR3 region: CASSASGPPETQYF. CDR3 nucleotide sequence: TGTGCCAGCAGTGCAAGCGGACCCCCGGAGACCCAGTACTTC.

The rearrangement uses TRBV12-5 and TRBJ2-3; D not certain. The CDR3 is made up of 11 amino acids. Deletions cut 2 bases from V and 6 bases from J, with 3 bases between. Germline V gene lookup returns CDR1 LGHNT and CDR2 FRNRAP. The DNA for the CDR3 is TGTGCTAGTGGTTTGCGGGATACGCAGTATTTT. It specifies CASGLRDTQYF.